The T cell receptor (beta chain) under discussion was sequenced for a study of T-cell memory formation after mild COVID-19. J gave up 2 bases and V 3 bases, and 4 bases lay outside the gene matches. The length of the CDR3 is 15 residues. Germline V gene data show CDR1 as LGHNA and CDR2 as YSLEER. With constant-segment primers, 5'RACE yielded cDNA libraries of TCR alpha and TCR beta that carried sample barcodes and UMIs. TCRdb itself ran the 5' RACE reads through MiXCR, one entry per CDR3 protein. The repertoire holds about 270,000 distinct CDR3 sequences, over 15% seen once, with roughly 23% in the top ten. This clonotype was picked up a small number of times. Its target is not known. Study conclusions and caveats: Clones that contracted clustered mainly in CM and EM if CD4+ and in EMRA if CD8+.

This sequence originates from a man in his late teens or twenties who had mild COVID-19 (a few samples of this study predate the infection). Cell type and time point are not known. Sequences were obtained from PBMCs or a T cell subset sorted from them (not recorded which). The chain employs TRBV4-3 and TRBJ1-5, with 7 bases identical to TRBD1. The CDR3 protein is CASSQATGGNQPQHF. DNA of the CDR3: TGCGCCAGCAGCCAGGCTACAGGGGGCAATCAGCCCCAGCATTTT.